This T cell receptor beta chain was captured in a study of T cells in Graves' hyperthyroidism and ophthalmopathy. This clonotype was picked up many times. The CDR3 is 16 amino acids. In germline, CDR1 is SGHRS, CDR2 YFSETQ. V shed 0 bases and J 8 bases; nucleotides not matched to a gene: 10. Uncontrolled infection, other autoimmune disease, pregnancy or lactation barred patients from enrollment. Researchers took RNA transcripts and amplified the TCR beta CDR3 regions from them. First-round RT-PCR with HTBI primers amplified the TCR CDR3 region. Each CDR3 protein is one row after TCRdb ran MiXCR on the multiplex PCR reads. The sample contains around 340,000 distinct CDR3 sequences, 16% of which appear only once.

Source material: blood. The V call is TRBV5-1, the J call TRBJ2-1; 8 nucleotides line up with TRBD2. The receptor's source is a man aged 25 to 40 with Graves' hyperthyroidism. The CDR3 DNA reads as TGCGCCAGCAGCTTGGCCAATCCGGGACTAGGTGATGAGCAGTTCTTC. It codes for CASSLANPGLGDEQFF.